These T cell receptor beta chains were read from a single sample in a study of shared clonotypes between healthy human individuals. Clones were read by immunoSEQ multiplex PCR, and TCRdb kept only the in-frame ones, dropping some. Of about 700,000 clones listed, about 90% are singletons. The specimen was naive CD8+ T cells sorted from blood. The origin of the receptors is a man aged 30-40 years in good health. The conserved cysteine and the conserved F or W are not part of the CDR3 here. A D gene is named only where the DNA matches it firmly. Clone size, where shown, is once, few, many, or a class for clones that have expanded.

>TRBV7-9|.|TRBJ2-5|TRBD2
ASSPRLAVVETQY
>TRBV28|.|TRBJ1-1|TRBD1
ASKGDRGPMNTEAF
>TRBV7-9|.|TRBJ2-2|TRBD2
ASSSTLTSAAGELF
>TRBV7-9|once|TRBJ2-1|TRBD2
ATKREGHYNEQF
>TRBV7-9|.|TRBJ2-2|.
ARDTAGTGELF
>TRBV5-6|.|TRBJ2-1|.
ASSLSTYNEQF
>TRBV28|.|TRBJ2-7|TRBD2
ASSPLAGVTYEQY
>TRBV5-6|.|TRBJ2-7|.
ASSTGSSSYEQY
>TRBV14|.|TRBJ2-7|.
ASSLFAGGLYEQY
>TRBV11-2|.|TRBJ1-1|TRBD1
ASSRRGTGQNTEAF
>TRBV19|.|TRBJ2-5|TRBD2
ASSRGFGLVGETQY
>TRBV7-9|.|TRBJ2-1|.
ASSPQGPNYNEQF
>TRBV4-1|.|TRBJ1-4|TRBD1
ASSPRDSSNEKLF
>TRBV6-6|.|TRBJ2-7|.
ASSYEMAPYEQY
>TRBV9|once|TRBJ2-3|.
ASSAPTSSTDTQY
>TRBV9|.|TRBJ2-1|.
ASSAGHSSYNEQF
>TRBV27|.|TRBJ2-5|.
ASSSRTRGETQY
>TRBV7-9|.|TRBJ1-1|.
ASSLWEGLNTEAF
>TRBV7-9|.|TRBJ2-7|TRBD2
ASSLQGGLGNEQY
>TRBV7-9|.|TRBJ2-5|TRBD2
ASTPQAAGGTKTQY
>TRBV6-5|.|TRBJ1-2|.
ASSSKTGTYT
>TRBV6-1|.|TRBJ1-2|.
ASSELGGDYGYT
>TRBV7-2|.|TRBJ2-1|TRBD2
ASSPGLAGLYNEQF
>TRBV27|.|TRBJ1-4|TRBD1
ASSPRTGRNEKLF
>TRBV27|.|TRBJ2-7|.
ASSLSPITRSLNYEQY
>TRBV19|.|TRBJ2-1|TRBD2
ASSRPREGKRDNEQF
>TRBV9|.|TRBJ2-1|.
ASSVGWWERGDNEQF
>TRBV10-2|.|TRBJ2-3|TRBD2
ASSTLGGPDTQY
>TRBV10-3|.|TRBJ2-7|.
AISESNGSYEQY
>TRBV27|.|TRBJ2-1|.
ASSFNSRVEQF
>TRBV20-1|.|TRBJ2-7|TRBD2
SADSGYEQY
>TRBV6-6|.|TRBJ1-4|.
ASSPGGEKLF
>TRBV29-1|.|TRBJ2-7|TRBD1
SVEEPRTGAQGEQY
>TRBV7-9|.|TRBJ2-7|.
ASSVRGDPAVLSYEQY
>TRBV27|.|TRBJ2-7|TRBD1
ASTGTESYEQY
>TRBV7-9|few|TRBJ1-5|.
ASSSSALGALQPQH
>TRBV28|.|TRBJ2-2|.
ASSWGLNTGELF
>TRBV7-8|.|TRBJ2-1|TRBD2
ASTPPLAGGYNEQF
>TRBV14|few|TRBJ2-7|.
ASSQAADPKGQY
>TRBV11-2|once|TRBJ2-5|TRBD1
ASSPYPQGASYEDQY
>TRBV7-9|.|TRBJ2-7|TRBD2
ASSLALAGGPYEQY
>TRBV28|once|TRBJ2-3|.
ASTLIGVGADTQY
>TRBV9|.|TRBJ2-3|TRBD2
ASSSRAGGPVDTQY
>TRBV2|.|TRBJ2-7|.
ASKMSFYYEQY
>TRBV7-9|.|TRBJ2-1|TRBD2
ASSSAGLAGVNEQF
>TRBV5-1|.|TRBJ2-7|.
ASSDPNGREQY
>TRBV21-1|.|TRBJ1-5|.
ASSKFGDRGNQPQH
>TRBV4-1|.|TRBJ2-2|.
ASSQGLNTGELF
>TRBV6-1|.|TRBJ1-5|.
ASSELDNSNQPQH
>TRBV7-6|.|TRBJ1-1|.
ASSDTGTTAVGEAF
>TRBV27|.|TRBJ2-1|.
ASSPSVGESVNEQF
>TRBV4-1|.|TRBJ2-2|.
ASSQGDGTYGELF
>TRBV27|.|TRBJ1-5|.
ASSRGRSSNQPQH
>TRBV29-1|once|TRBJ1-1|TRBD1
SGDRGIEAF
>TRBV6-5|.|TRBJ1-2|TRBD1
ASSQGQVEGYT